This T cell receptor (beta chain) was recovered during a study of shared clonotypes between healthy human individuals. Original methodology: ImmunoSEQ output lacked quality scores and full-length reads, limiting matched filtering. Sequenced by immunoSEQ multiplex PCR; TCRdb stores in-frame clones only, minus some. D and trimming come from the DNA, and the V and J calls and clone size come from that table. The sample contains around 1,900,000 clones, over 85% of which appear only once. As defined, naive CD8 cells were CD45RO-negative and positively selected for CCR7, with terminally differentiated effector memory CD45RA+ cells excluded. CDR3 length equals 16 residues. V lost 5 bases and J 4 bases, leaving 20 bases between the germline ends. Per the germline V gene, CDR1 is MNHNY and CDR2 is SVGAGI (reference sequence). This clone was seen a single time. Its antigen is as yet unknown. Study observations and caveats: The rarefaction results pointed to incomplete sorted-subset sequencing despite large depth.

This rearrangement joins TRBV6-6 to TRBJ1-1, with a tentative D call TRBD1 (6 bases). The TCR comes from a man between 18 and 35 years old in good health. Some clones in this sample may be carry-over from other donors' samples. Material: naive CD8+ T cells from PBMCs. CDR3 nucleotides: TGTGCCAGCAGTCGGGACATCCTCGGAGGGGTCACTGAAGCTTTCTTT. Translation gives CASSRDILGGVTEAFF.